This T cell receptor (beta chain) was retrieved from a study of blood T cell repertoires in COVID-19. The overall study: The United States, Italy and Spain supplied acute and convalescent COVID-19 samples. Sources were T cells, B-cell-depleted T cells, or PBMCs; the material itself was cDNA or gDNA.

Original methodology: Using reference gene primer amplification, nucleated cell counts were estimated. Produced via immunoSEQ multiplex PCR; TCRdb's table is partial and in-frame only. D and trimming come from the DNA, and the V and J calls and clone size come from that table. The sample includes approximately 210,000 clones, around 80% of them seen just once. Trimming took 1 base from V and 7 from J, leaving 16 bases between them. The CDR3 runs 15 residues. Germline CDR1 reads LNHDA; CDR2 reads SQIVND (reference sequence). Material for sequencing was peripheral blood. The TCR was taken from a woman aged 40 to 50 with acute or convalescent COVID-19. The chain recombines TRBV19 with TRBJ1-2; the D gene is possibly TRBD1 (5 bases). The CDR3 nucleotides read TGTGCCAGTAGTATAGTCCGGGGGAAAGGCTCTGGCTACACCTTC. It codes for CASSIVRGKGSGYTF.